The clone carrying this T cell receptor (beta chain) occurred many times. Its antigen is still unknown. One entry per CDR3 protein results from TCRdb running MiXCR on the 5' RACE reads. The repertoire holds some 300,000 distinct CDR3 sequences, with around 9.3% as singletons. The CDR3 has 11 residues. V shed 2 bases and J shed 5 bases, with 2 bases lying between them. CDR1 WSHSY and CDR2 SAAADI come from the germline V gene. The data were taken from a study of T cells after yellow fever vaccination. Regarding the study as a whole: Most clones from primary vaccination were detected again post-booster (around 96% CD4, 88% CD8).

The source is a man aged 18 to 29 who received the YFV17D yellow fever vaccine. This sequence joins TRBV10-2 and TRBJ2-3; D is unclear. Source: CD4+ T cells sorted from PBMCs, taken 5 days after the yellow fever booster vaccination. The CDR3 DNA reads as TGCGCCAGCAGTGAGGTAGATACGCAGTATTTT. Translating it yields CASSEVDTQYF.